This TCR beta chain was retrieved from a study of glioma-infiltrating T cells. This clonotype was counted ten times or more. Its antigen is unknown. The V and J ends lost 5 bases and 3 bases, in that order; junction bases with no gene match: 7. The CDR3 is made up of 15 amino acids. CDR1 and CDR2 (germline): MNHEY, SMNVEV (reference sequence). Amplification of TCR alpha and beta CDR3 regions from RNA used iRepertoire nested multiplex PCR. Each CDR3 protein is one row after TCRdb ran MiXCR on the multiplex PCR reads. The sample holds some 130,000 distinct CDR3 sequences, 24% seen once. Points from the study as a whole: Only very few CDR3 sequences appeared in both tissue and blood. Non-neoplastic patients had below-expected tissue-blood divergence, while all gliomas exceeded expectation.

The sample was glioma tissue, nonneoplastic brain tissue, or PBMCs (not recorded which). This TCR was recovered from a human donor with low-grade glioma or glioblastoma, undergoing nonglioma brain surgery, or in good health (not recorded which). The V call is TRBV27, the J call TRBJ2-5, with 9 nucleotides matching TRBD1. CDR3 nucleotides: TGTGCCAGCAGTCTCGTAGGGACAGGGAAAGAGACCCAGTACTTC. Protein: CASSLVGTGKETQYF.